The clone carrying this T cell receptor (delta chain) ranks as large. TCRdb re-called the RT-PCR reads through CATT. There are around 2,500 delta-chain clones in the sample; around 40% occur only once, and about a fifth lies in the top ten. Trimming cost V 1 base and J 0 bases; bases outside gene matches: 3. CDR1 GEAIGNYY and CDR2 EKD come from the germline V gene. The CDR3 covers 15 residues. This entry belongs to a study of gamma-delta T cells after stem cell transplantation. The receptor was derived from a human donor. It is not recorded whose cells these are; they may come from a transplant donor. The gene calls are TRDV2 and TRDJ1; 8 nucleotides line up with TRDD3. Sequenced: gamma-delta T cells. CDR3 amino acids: CACDTLLGDTDKLIF. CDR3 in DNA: TGTGCCTGTGACACTTTACTGGGGGACACCGATAAACTCATCTTT.